The 2 T cell receptor beta chains below were found in one sample sequenced in a study of CD8 T cells in Susac syndrome. cDNA came from approximately 0.5 to 1 ug RNA primed by random hexamers. MiXCR, run by TCRdb on the immunoSEQ multiplex PCR reads, gives a single entry per CDR3 protein. The profile shows 100,000 to 150,000 distinct CDR3 sequences, 90% to 95% of them singletons. What was sequenced was CD4+ T cells from PBMCs. Receptors were obtained from a human donor in good health.

The V and J genes are TRBV29-1 and TRBJ1-4, with 8 nucleotides matching TRBD1. This CDR3 region has 13 residues. The V gene's germline CDR1 is SQVTM and CDR2 ANQGSEA. V lost 7 bases, J lost 5 bases, and 6 bases stayed unmatched. In DNA form, the CDR3 reads TGCAGCGCGCTCCGGGACAGGAATGAAAAACTGTTTTTT. This gives the protein CSALRDRNEKLFF. The full variable domain, rest sourced from reference TRBV29-1 and TRBJ1-4, is SAVISQKPSRDICQRGTSLTIQCQVDSQVTMMFWYRQQPGQSLTLIATANQGSEATYESGFVIDKFPISRPNLTFSTLTVSNMSPEDSSIYLCSALRDRNEKLFFGSGTQLSVL.

The chain joins TRBV5-1 to TRBJ2-1; D not resolved. The germline gives CDR1 SGHRS, CDR2 YFSETQ. CDR3 length: 15 amino acids. Trimming removed 0 bases from V and 2 bases from J, with 9 bases in between. The CDR3 nucleotides are TGCGCCAGCAGCTTGGCCGAGTCAACCTACAATGAGCAGTTCTTC. Amino acid sequence: CASSLAESTYNEQFF.